This TCR beta chain was profiled in a study of blood T cell repertoires in COVID-19. Trimming took 1 base from V and 0 from J; bases not matched to a gene: 5. The length of the CDR3 is 16 residues. The germline V gene has CDR1 SGHNT and CDR2 YENEEA. This table comes from immunoSEQ multiplex PCR, and its TCRdb copy is limited to in-frame clones, with some not included. This table holds around 300,000 clones, around 87% found once. The sequence was collected from a woman in her 30s who had recovered from COVID-19. V usage is TRBV11-3 and J usage is TRBJ2-5; TRBD1 aligns across 7 bases. Sequencing was done on a sample of PBMCs or T cells enriched from blood (not recorded which). For the CDR3, the DNA is TGTGCCAGCAGCTTAGTCCACAGGGGCTACCAAGAGACCCAGTACTTC. Translation gives CASSLVHRGYQETQYF.